The rows below give T cell receptor beta chains drawn from one sample of a study of early T cells in non-severe SARS-CoV-2 infection. TCRdb independently ran MiXCR on the 5' RACE reads; one entry per CDR3 protein. The data contain about 66,000 distinct CDR3 sequences, over 8% of them seen just once; the ten biggest clones take up about 3.5%. The sample taken for sequencing was whole blood. The origin of the receptors is an adult who was a healthcare worker with PCR-confirmed SARS-CoV-2 infection or an uninfected control (not recorded which). The CDR3 runs from the conserved cysteine through the conserved F or W. Each record gives: J gene, D gene, V gene, clone size, CDR3 DNA, CDR3 protein. A D gene is named only where the DNA matches it firmly. Size values are once, few and many counts, or a class for expanded clones, and some rows have none.

TRBJ1-5 TRBD1 TRBV20-1 . TGCAGTGCTAGAGATGGGTACGGAGGGGGCGGTTTGCAGCCCCAGCATTTT CSARDGYGGGGLQPQHF
TRBJ2-7 . TRBV25-1 . TGTGCCAGCATGGACAGTTTTATATACGAGCAGTACTTC CASMDSFIYEQYF
TRBJ2-1 . TRBV11-2 few TGTGCCAGCAGCTTGGGGCACGTCAATGAGCAGTTCTTC CASSLGHVNEQFF
TRBJ2-5 TRBD1 TRBV7-9 many TGTGCCAGCAGCTTTCCTCCGGGACAGCAAGAGACCCAGTACTTC CASSFPPGQQETQYF
TRBJ1-4 TRBD1 TRBV7-2 few TGTGCCAGCAGACTAACAGGGGGGTCAACTAATGAAAAACTGTTTTTT CASRLTGGSTNEKLFF
TRBJ2-7 TRBD1 TRBV12-3/TRBV12-4 many TGTGCCAGCAGTAGGAACCAGGGGGAGTACGAGCAGTACTTC CASSRNQGEYEQYF
TRBJ2-2 TRBD2 TRBV11-1 few TGTGCCAGCAGCTTAGGACCCGGGACTAGCGGGAAAATCGGGGAGCTGTTTTTT CASSLGPGTSGKIGELFF
TRBJ2-1 TRBD1 TRBV11-2 . TGTGCCAGCAGCTTAGTCAGGGGGCGGTACAATGAGCAGTTCTTC CASSLVRGRYNEQFF
TRBJ1-6 . TRBV6-6 . TGTGCCAGCAGTACCCCTGACTCGGGGTCACCCCTCCACTTT CASSTPDSGSPLHF
TRBJ2-5 TRBD2 TRBV20-1 few TGCAGTGCTAGTTGGTCTAGCGGAGAGACCCAGTACTTC CSASWSSGETQYF
TRBJ1-2 TRBD1 TRBV12-3/TRBV12-4 . TGTGCCAGCAGTTTGGAGACAGGGTATGGCTACACCTTC CASSLETGYGYTF
TRBJ1-5 . TRBV2 few TGTGCCAGCAGTGTTAGGGACAATCAGCCCCAGCATTTT CASSVRDNQPQHF
TRBJ2-6 . TRBV19 . TGTGCCAGTAGTCCCTGGGGGGGCCGGCCTGGGGCCAACGTCCTGACTTTC CASSPWGGRPGANVLTF
TRBJ2-1 TRBD2 TRBV7-9 many TGTGCCAGCAGCTTTGCCGGGACTAGCGGGAGCAATGAGCAGTTCTTC CASSFAGTSGSNEQFF
TRBJ2-1 TRBD2 TRBV9 many TGTGCCAGCAGCGTAGAGCTAGCGGGAGGAAATGAGCAGTTCTTC CASSVELAGGNEQFF
TRBJ2-1 TRBD2 TRBV9 few TGTGCCAGCAGCGTAGGCGGGAGGGCTGACAATGAGCAGTTCTTC CASSVGGRADNEQFF
TRBJ2-1 . TRBV7-3 . TGTGCCAGCAGCTTAACGGGGCGTAGTGAGCAGTTCTTC CASSLTGRSEQFF
TRBJ2-1 . TRBV20-1 few TGCAGTGCTAGCGGGACCTACAATGAGCAGTTCTTC CSASGTYNEQFF
TRBJ2-2 . TRBV19 many TGTGCCAGTGGACTCCACGGAGCGCCGAACACCGGGGAGCTGTTTTTT CASGLHGAPNTGELFF
TRBJ1-2 . TRBV12-3/TRBV12-4 few TGTGCCAGCAGTACGGGGGCTAACTATGGCTACACCTTC CASSTGANYGYTF
TRBJ1-1 . TRBV24-1 . TGTGCCACCAGTGATGGGGACCGCGCCGCTTTCTTT CATSDGDRAAFF
TRBJ2-1 . TRBV7-2 many TGTGCCAGCACCCCCCATAGCTCCTACAATGAGCAGTTCTTC CASTPHSSYNEQFF
TRBJ2-1 TRBD1 TRBV10-3 few TGTGCCATCAGGCCCCAGGGGGTCTCCTACAATGAGCAGTTCTTC CAIRPQGVSYNEQFF
TRBJ2-3 . TRBV10-3 many TGTGCCATCAGTGACCAGCGTGACCCCACAGATACGCAGTATTTT CAISDQRDPTDTQYF
TRBJ2-7 . TRBV2 . TGTGCCAGCATGCAGATCCCCTACGAGCAGTACTTC CASMQIPYEQYF
TRBJ2-5 TRBD2 TRBV20-1 . TGCAGTGCTCCCGGGACTAGCGGTACTCTCCTTGGAGAGACCCAGTACTTC CSAPGTSGTLLGETQYF
TRBJ1-1 . TRBV20-1 many TGCAGTGCTAGAATGCCAGCAAACACTGAAGCTTTCTTT CSARMPANTEAFF
TRBJ2-1 TRBD2 TRBV7-2 few TGTGCCAGCAGCTTAGTAGGTACTAGCGGGAGGGCCAATGAGCAGTTCTTC CASSLVGTSGRANEQFF
TRBJ2-4 . TRBV11-1 . TGTGCCAGCAGCTCTGAGTCACACAACATTCAGTACTTC CASSSESHNIQYF
TRBJ1-1 . TRBV5-1 . TGCGCCAGCAGCACCCAGCAACAGGTCGTGAACACTGAAGCTTTCTTT CASSTQQQVVNTEAFF
TRBJ1-1 . TRBV20-1 few TGCAGTGCTAGAGATGCTCAGGGGCTGAACACTGAAGCTTTCTTT CSARDAQGLNTEAFF
TRBJ2-3 TRBD2 TRBV7-9 . TGTGCCAGCAGCGGGAGGGACGGATCATCCACAGATACGCAGTATTTT CASSGRDGSSTDTQYF
TRBJ2-1 . TRBV20-1 many TGCAGTGCTAGAGTGGGGGCTGGCCCCTACAATGAGCAGTTCTTC CSARVGAGPYNEQFF
TRBJ2-5 . TRBV7-2 many TGTGCCAGCAGCTTAGCTGGGGGCGCAGAGACCCAGTACTTC CASSLAGGAETQYF
TRBJ1-2 . TRBV6-5 few TGTGCCAGCAGTTACTCATGGACAGCCGGCTACACCTTC CASSYSWTAGYTF
TRBJ2-3 . TRBV5-1 many TGCGCCAGCAGCTCCGGGACGCAGAAGGATACGCAGTATTTT CASSSGTQKDTQYF
TRBJ1-2 . TRBV5-1 . TGCGCCAGCAGCTTGGAAGAGGGATCGTATGGCTACACCTTC CASSLEEGSYGYTF
TRBJ2-1 TRBD2 TRBV9 few TGTGCCAGCAGCCCCCGGGTAGCGGGAGTCAATGAGCAGTTCTTC CASSPRVAGVNEQFF
TRBJ1-5 . TRBV4-3 many TGCGCCAGCAGCCAAGATCGCAGAAATCAGCCCCAGCATTTT CASSQDRRNQPQHF
TRBJ2-1 . TRBV29-1 few TGCAGCGGAGACAAGATTGAGCAGTTCTTC CSGDKIEQFF
TRBJ2-3 TRBD1 TRBV7-3 few TGTGCCAGCAGCCTAAAGGGACAGGGAGCAGATACGCAGTATTTT CASSLKGQGADTQYF
TRBJ2-1 TRBD2 TRBV5-1 few TGCGCCAGCAGCTTGGCCACTAGCGGGAATGAGCAGTTCTTC CASSLATSGNEQFF
TRBJ1-6 . TRBV7-9 many TGTGCCAGCAGAGACAGGAATTCACCCCTCCACTTT CASRDRNSPLHF
TRBJ1-2 TRBD1 TRBV12-3/TRBV12-4 . TGTGCCAGCAGCCTAGGGACAGCATCGTTCTATGGCTACACCTTC CASSLGTASFYGYTF
TRBJ1-2 . TRBV7-9 few TGTGCCAGCAGCTTACAGGACCACGACTATGGCTACACCTTC CASSLQDHDYGYTF
TRBJ2-2 . TRBV12-3/TRBV12-4 medium-sized . CASSFGAGELFF
TRBJ2-3 TRBD2 TRBV7-2 few TGTGCCAGCAGCTTAGTGGGCGGGAGCATGGATACGCAGTATTTT CASSLVGGSMDTQYF
TRBJ2-1 . TRBV20-1 . TGCAGTGCTCATCGCGGACTACTATACAATGAGCAGTTCTTC CSAHRGLLYNEQFF
TRBJ2-6 . TRBV29-1 many TGCAGCGTTAGAGAAGGGGCCAACGTCCTGACTTTC CSVREGANVLTF
TRBJ1-5 . TRBV7-9 many TGTGCCAGCAGCTTAGAGCAGGGTGGGCAGCCCCAGCATTTT CASSLEQGGQPQHF
TRBJ1-5 . TRBV7-2 few TGTGCCAGCAGCCCCTACAGGGATCAGCCCCAGCATTTT CASSPYRDQPQHF
TRBJ1-4 TRBD1 TRBV5-1 few TGCGCCAGCAGTTTGGACAGGGGAAGGGAAAAACTGTTTTTT CASSLDRGREKLFF
TRBJ2-3 TRBD1 TRBV9 . TGTGCCAGCAGCCCGCGGACAGGCGAAGACCTAGATACGCAGTATTTT CASSPRTGEDLDTQYF
TRBJ2-5 . TRBV11-2 medium-sized TGTGCCAGCAGCTTAGATCCCGGAGTAGCGACCCAGTACTTC CASSLDPGVATQYF
TRBJ2-3 . TRBV11-3 few TGTGCCAGCAGCTTAACAGAGGGCACAGATACGCAGTATTTT CASSLTEGTDTQYF
TRBJ1-3 . TRBV9 many TGTGCCAGCAGCGAAGGGATGGGCGGGCCCTCTGGAAACACCATATATTTT CASSEGMGGPSGNTIYF